Listed here are 13 T cell receptor beta chains from one sample, sequenced in a study of cytomegalovirus exposure and HLA in healthy donors. The primer mix had 60 Vbeta and 13 Jbeta primers. Sequencing used immunoSEQ multiplex PCR; TCRdb keeps in-frame clones, though not all of them. The sample holds 140,000 or so clones, roughly three fifths seen once. Sample: PBMCs. The receptor source for this set is a woman in her sixties in good health and CMV-seronegative.

The CDR3 reads CASSFSGNQPQHF. Written as DNA, the CDR3 is TGTGCCAGCAGTTTTAGTGGCAATCAGCCCCAGCATTTT. The J gene is TRBJ1-5, the V gene TRBV27, with unresolved D. Germline V CDR1 and CDR2: MNHEY, SMNVEV (reference sequence). There are 13 residues in the CDR3. V was clipped by 3 bases and J by 2 bases, with 5 bases between them.

V usage is TRBV6-1 and J usage is TRBJ2-2, with TRBD1 as a possible D gene (6 bases). The CDR3 is made up of 14 amino acids. Trimming shortened V by 2 bases and J by 4 bases, and 8 bases separated the two germline ends. Per germline, CDR1 MNHNS and CDR2 SASEGT. CDR3 bases: TGTGCCAGCAGTGAACAGGGGTTCACCGGGGAGCTGTTTTTT. Protein product: CASSEQGFTGELFF.

The V call is TRBV7-8, the J call TRBJ2-5; 11 bases map to TRBD2. Germline V CDR1 and CDR2: SGHVS, FQNEAQ. V lost 0 bases, J lost 5 bases, and 5 bases stayed unmatched. This CDR3 has 16 amino acids. CDR3 residues: CASSLASGGAGETQYF. In DNA form, the CDR3 reads TGTGCCAGCAGCTTAGCTAGCGGGGGGGCGGGTGAGACCCAGTACTTC.

This clone was picked up a small number of times. The rearrangement uses TRBV27 and TRBJ1-4; D not resolved. CDR1 and CDR2 (germline): MNHEY, SMNVEV (reference sequence). V lost 9 bases and J 8 bases, leaving 16 bases between the germline ends. This CDR3 has 13 amino acids. Here the CDR3 reads CASRTLGGEKLFF. The CDR3 coding sequence is TGTGCCAGTAGAACTCTCGGCGGGGAAAAACTGTTTTTT. The complete variable domain, with remaining parts taken from reference TRBV27 and TRBJ1-4, reads EAQVTQNPRYLITVTGKKLTVTCSQNMNHEYMSWYRQDPGLGLRQIYYSMNVEVTDKGDVPEGYKVSRKEKRNFPLILESPSPNQTSLYFCASRTLGGEKLFFGSGTQLSVL.

This clone was counted once. The chain is built from TRBV19 and TRBJ1-2; D possibly corresponds to TRBD1 (5 bases). The CDR3 extends over 13 amino acids. V was trimmed by 6 bases and J by 3 bases, leaving 11 bases between them. Germline V gene sequence: CDR1 LNHDA, CDR2 SQIVND (reference sequence). CDR3 sequence: CASSPWGYYGYTF. CDR3 DNA sequence: TGTGCCAGTAGCCCTTGGGGCTACTATGGCTACACCTTC.

V gene TRBV5-1 combines with J gene TRBJ2-7; D is unresolved. Trimming pared 0 bases from V and 5 bases from J, leaving 12 bases between. This CDR3 is built from 14 residues. Germline lookup yields CDR1 SGHRS and CDR2 YFSETQ. The CDR3 DNA reads as TGCGCCAGCAGCTTGGTTGCACCCCGGGACGAGCAGTACTTC. Translated: CASSLVAPRDEQYF.

In this sample, this clone turned up once. J is TRBJ1-2 and V is TRBV7-6; weak D call: TRBD1 (6 bases). CDR1 is SGHVS, CDR2 FNYEAQ, per germline. The length of the CDR3 is 13 residues. Trimming stripped 2 bases from V and 7 bases from J, with 11 bases between. The CDR3 protein is CASSLQQGVGYTF. The DNA of the CDR3 is TGTGCCAGCAGCTTACAACAGGGAGTTGGCTACACCTTC.

DNA of the CDR3: TGTGCCAGTAGTATGGTCAGGGTTTCCGGGGAGCTGTTTTTT. Amino acids: CASSMVRVSGELFF. The chain is built from TRBV19 and TRBJ2-2; weak D call: TRBD1 (5 bases). The CDR3 covers 14 residues. The germline V and J ends were trimmed by 3 bases and 6 bases, with 11 bases remaining between them. Germline V gene lookup returns CDR1 LNHDA and CDR2 SQIVND (reference sequence). The variable domain in full, with the rest retrieved from reference TRBV19 and TRBJ2-2, is DGGITQSPKYLFRKEGQNVTLSCEQNLNHDAMYWYRQDPGQGLRLIYYSQIVNDFQKGDIAEGYSVSREKKESFPLTVTSAQKNPTAFYLCASSMVRVSGELFFGEGSRLTVL.

The chain recombines TRBV2 with TRBJ1-2, with 8 nucleotides matching TRBD1. After removal of 7 bases from V and 4 bases from J, the junction contained 14 bases not matched to a gene. Germline V gene lookup returns CDR1 SNHLY and CDR2 FYNNEI. This CDR3 is built from 16 residues. The CDR3 reads CASTLGQGSTGYGYTF. DNA of the CDR3: TGTGCCAGCACTCTTGGACAGGGCTCTACTGGCTATGGCTACACCTTC. The full variable domain, in which reference TRBV2 and TRBJ1-2 provide the parts outside the CDR3, is EPEVTQTPSHQVTQMGQEVILRCVPISNHLYFYWYRQILGQKVEFLVSFYNNEISEKSEIFDDQFSVERPDGSNFTLKIRSTKLEDSAMYFCASTLGQGSTGYGYTFGSGTRLTVV.

The rearrangement joins TRBV28 to TRBJ1-3; D gene uncertain. V was shortened by 3 bases and J by 3 bases, with 6 bases between the two germline ends. There are 13 residues in the CDR3. Germline CDR1 reads MDHEN; CDR2 reads SYDVKM. The DNA of the CDR3 is TGTGCCAGCAGTTTCCCCCGTGGAAACACCATATATTTT. This translates into CASSFPRGNTIYF.

The J gene is TRBJ2-1, the V gene TRBV23-1; TRBD2 agrees at 11 bases. TRBV23-1 is reported as an ORF; its role is uncertain. CDR3 length equals 17 residues. Losses at the gene ends were 0 bases for V and 5 bases for J; bases not matched to a gene: 6. The CDR3 coding sequence is TGCGCCAGCAGTCAATCATCAGGGACTAGCGGAAACAATGAGCAGTTCTTC. Translating it yields CASSQSSGTSGNNEQFF.

This rearrangement joins TRBV29-1 to TRBJ2-5; D possibly corresponds to TRBD1 (6 bases). The CDR3 consists of 11 residues. V was trimmed by 7 bases and J by 3 bases, leaving 9 bases between them. CDR1 is SQVTM and CDR2 is ANQGSEA in the germline V gene. The CDR3 loop is CSAGHKETQYF. In DNA form, the CDR3 reads TGCAGCGCGGGACATAAAGAGACCCAGTACTTC.

The rearrangement uses TRBV19 and TRBJ1-1; D gene unclear. Germline V CDR1 and CDR2: LNHDA, SQIVND (reference sequence). V was shortened by 4 bases and J by 0 bases, with 15 bases between the two germline ends. CDR3 length: 16 amino acids. CDR3 region: CASSTRARVLNTEAFF. CDR3 nucleotide sequence: TGTGCCAGTAGTACAAGAGCACGCGTCTTGAACACTGAAGCTTTCTTT.